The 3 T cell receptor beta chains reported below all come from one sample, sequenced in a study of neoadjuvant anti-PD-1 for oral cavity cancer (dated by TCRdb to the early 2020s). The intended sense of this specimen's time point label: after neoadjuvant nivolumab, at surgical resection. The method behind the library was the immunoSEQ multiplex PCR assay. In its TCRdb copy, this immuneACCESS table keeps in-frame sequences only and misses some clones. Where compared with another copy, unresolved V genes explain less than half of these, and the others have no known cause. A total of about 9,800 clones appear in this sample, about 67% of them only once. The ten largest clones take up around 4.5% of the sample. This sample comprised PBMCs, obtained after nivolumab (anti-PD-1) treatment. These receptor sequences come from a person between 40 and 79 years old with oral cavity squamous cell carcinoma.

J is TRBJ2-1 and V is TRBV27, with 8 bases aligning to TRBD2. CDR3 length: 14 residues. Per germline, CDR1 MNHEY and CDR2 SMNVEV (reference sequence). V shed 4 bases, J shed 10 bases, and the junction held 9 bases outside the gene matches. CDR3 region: CASSSRTSSEEQFF. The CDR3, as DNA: TGTGCCAGCAGTTCCCGGACTAGCTCTGAGGAGCAGTTCTTC.

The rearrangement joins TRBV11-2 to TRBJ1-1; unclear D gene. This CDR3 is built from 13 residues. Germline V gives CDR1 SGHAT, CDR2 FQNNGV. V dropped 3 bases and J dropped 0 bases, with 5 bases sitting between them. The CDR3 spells CASSFKVNTEAFF. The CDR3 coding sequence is TGTGCCAGCAGCTTCAAGGTGAACACTGAAGCTTTCTTT.

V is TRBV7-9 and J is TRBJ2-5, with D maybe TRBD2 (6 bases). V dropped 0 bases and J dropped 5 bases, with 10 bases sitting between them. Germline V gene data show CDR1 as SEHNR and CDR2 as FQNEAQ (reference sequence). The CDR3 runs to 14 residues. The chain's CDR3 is CASSLAGGLETQYF. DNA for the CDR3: TGTGCCAGCAGCTTAGCGGGAGGTCTGGAGACCCAGTACTTC.